The 18 T cell receptor beta chains given below trace back to one sample, sequenced in a study of cytomegalovirus exposure and HLA in healthy donors. Use of 60 Vbeta and 13 Jbeta primers characterized the PCR. Data came from immunoSEQ multiplex PCR; TCRdb stores just in-frame clones and leaves some out. This repertoire shows 95,000 to 150,000 clones, less than 80% found once; its top ten account for 3% to 3.5%. The source material was PBMCs. These receptor sequences come from a woman between 45 and 65 years old in good health and CMV-seronegative.

This chain uses TRBV6-5 with TRBJ1-3; no firm D call. Per germline, CDR1 MNHEY and CDR2 SVGAGI. The CDR3 contains 15 residues. Trimming stripped 7 bases from V and 4 bases from J, with 17 bases between. CDR3 sequence (DNA): TGTGCCAGCACCGACGGCCGGGGATCAGGAAACACCATATATTTT. The encoded protein is CASTDGRGSGNTIYF.

This clone was recorded a few times. The V gene is TRBV6-9, the J gene TRBJ1-5; 10 bases are a match to TRBD1. Germline CDR1 is MNHGY and CDR2 is SVAAGI. The CDR3 is 14 residues long. J was trimmed by 5 bases and V by 5 bases; bases with no gene match: 3. The CDR3 region is CASSEGQGDQPQHF. The CDR3 nucleotides are TGTGCCAGCAGTGAAGGACAGGGGGATCAGCCCCAGCATTTT.

The CDR3 reads CASSLQGASGYTF. DNA of the CDR3: TGTGCCAGCAGCTTACAGGGGGCGAGTGGCTACACCTTC. V gene TRBV5-4 combines with J gene TRBJ1-2, with 9 bases that match TRBD1. The germline CDR1 and CDR2 sequences are SGHNT and YYREEE (reference sequence). This CDR3 region has 13 residues. J lost 7 bases, V lost 2 bases, and 3 bases had no gene match.

V and J are TRBV29-1 and TRBJ2-1; D is perhaps TRBD1 (6 bases). The V end was cut by 7 bases, the J end by 15 bases, with 19 bases between. This CDR3 comprises 11 residues. Germline lookup yields CDR1 SQVTM and CDR2 ANQGSEA. The CDR3 loop reads CSADKTGLLFF. In DNA form, the CDR3 reads TGCAGCGCGGACAAAACAGGGCTGCTGTTCTTC.

The chain carries TRBV7-2 and TRBJ1-1, with D perhaps TRBD1 (6 bases). Trimming took 5 bases from V and 4 from J, leaving 14 bases between them. Germline lookup yields CDR1 SGHTA and CDR2 FQGNSA. This CDR3 comprises 14 residues. CDR3 residues: CASSTTGFGTEAFF. As DNA, the CDR3 is TGTGCCAGCAGCACGACAGGTTTTGGCACTGAAGCTTTCTTT.

Here the CDR3 DNA reads TGTGCCATCAGTGATATGGGACTAGCGGGAGTAAAGACCCAGTACTTC. Amino acid sequence: CAISDMGLAGVKTQYF. The chain combines TRBV10-3 with TRBJ2-5, with TRBD2 matching 14 bases. Trimming at V came to 3 bases and at J to 6 bases, leaving 6 bases not matched to a gene. Germline assignment: CDR1 ENHRY and CDR2 SYGVKD. The CDR3 length is 16 residues.

This chain connects TRBV19 to TRBJ1-1, with no clear D. V dropped 7 bases and J dropped 1 base, with 19 bases sitting between them. Germline V gives CDR1 LNHDA, CDR2 SQIVND (reference sequence). This CDR3 contains 16 residues. CDR3 coding DNA: TGTGCCAGTATCTCGAGGGTGCTGAATCCGAACACTGAAGCTTTCTTT. Translation gives CASISRVLNPNTEAFF. Together with reference TRBV19 and TRBJ1-1, the CDR3 gives the full variable domain: DGGITQSPKYLFRKEGQNVTLSCEQNLNHDAMYWYRQDPGQGLRLIYYSQIVNDFQKGDIAEGYSVSREKKESFPLTVTSAQKNPTAFYLCASISRVLNPNTEAFFGQGTRLTVV.

The chain is built from TRBV27 and TRBJ1-2; the match to TRBD1 covers 8 bases. Trimming at V came to 0 bases and at J to 7 bases, leaving 10 bases not matched to a gene. CDR3 length equals 16 residues. The germline gives CDR1 MNHEY, CDR2 SMNVEV (reference sequence). The CDR3 nucleotides read TGTGCCAGCAGTTTATCGATAGTAGAGACAGGGGCTGGCTACACCTTC. Its translation: CASSLSIVETGAGYTF.

CDR3 amino acids: CASSLRTSGAGGQFF. CDR3 DNA sequence: TGTGCCAGCAGCTTAAGGACTAGCGGGGCGGGGGGGCAGTTCTTC. This chain joins TRBV7-2 and TRBJ2-1, with 12 bases matching TRBD2. This CDR3 has 15 residues. The junction had 8 bases not matched to a gene; V was cut back by 2 bases and J by 12 bases. Germline CDR1 reads SGHTA; CDR2 reads FQGNSA.

J is TRBJ2-3 and V is TRBV4-3, with D possibly TRBD2 on 6 matching bases. Germline V gene lookup returns CDR1 LGHNA and CDR2 YSLEER. The length of the CDR3 is 13 residues. The germline V and J ends were trimmed by 3 bases and 4 bases, with 8 bases remaining between them. CDR3: CASSHPSADTQYF. The CDR3 DNA reads as TGCGCCAGCAGCCACCCTAGCGCAGATACGCAGTATTTT.

This chain connects TRBV5-8 to TRBJ2-3; 9 bases agree with TRBD2. J gave up 4 bases and V 0 bases, and 0 bases lay outside the gene matches. The CDR3 spans 14 residues. Germline loops: CDR1 SGHTS, CDR2 YDEGEE. The CDR3 DNA is TGTGCCAGCAGCTTGGGCGGGAGGGCAGATACGCAGTATTTT. This translates into CASSLGGRADTQYF.

This clone has just one count. The chain joins TRBV4-1 to TRBJ1-3; 8 nucleotides line up with TRBD1. V lost 0 bases, J lost 3 bases, and 1 base stayed unmatched. Germline V gene data show CDR1 as MGHRA and CDR2 as YSYEKL. The CDR3 contains 15 residues. Written as DNA, the CDR3 is TGCGCCAGCAGCCAAGACAGGGGGCATGGAAACACCATATATTTT. Translating it yields CASSQDRGHGNTIYF.

This clone was observed a handful of times. This sample includes further DNA sequences coding for the same CDR3. The chain links TRBV27 to TRBJ1-2; D may be TRBD1 (5 bases). V lost 6 bases and J lost 3, with 11 bases in between. The CDR3 runs 13 residues. CDR1 is MNHEY, CDR2 SMNVEV, per germline (reference sequence). In nucleotides, the CDR3 is TGTGCCAGCAGACCAGACAGAGACTATGGCTACACCTTC. It translates to CASRPDRDYGYTF.

The chain carries TRBV29-1 and TRBJ1-2; D is unresolved. The V end was cut by 4 bases, the J end by 5 bases, with 14 bases between. CDR1 is SQVTM, CDR2 ANQGSEA, per germline. The CDR3 sequence is 13 residues long. The CDR3 nucleotides are TGCAGCGTTGCCAGTGGTGTTTCTTATGGCTACACCTTC. Protein sequence: CSVASGVSYGYTF.

This sequence joins TRBV6-5 and TRBJ2-7, with TRBD1 identical over 11 bases. The V segment lost 1 base and the J segment 3 bases; nucleotides outside the gene matches: 2. Looked up from germline, CDR1 is MNHEY and CDR2 is SVGAGI. This CDR3 contains 15 residues. The CDR3 DNA is TGTGCCAGCAGTTACTTTGGGACAGGGGGCTACGAGCAGTACTTC. Translated, it gives CASSYFGTGGYEQYF.

The chain uses TRBV25-1 and TRBJ2-1; 8 positions match TRBD2. J was trimmed by 9 bases and V by 5 bases; bases with no gene match: 15. Per germline, CDR1 MGHDK and CDR2 SYGVNS. The CDR3 runs 16 residues. The CDR3 sequence: CASSRRRAGEAGEQFF. CDR3 in DNA: TGTGCCAGCAGTCGTCGGCGAGCGGGAGAGGCAGGTGAGCAGTTCTTC.

The rearrangement uses TRBV19 and TRBJ1-5; 8 bases align to TRBD1. Germline CDR1 reads LNHDA; CDR2 reads SQIVND (reference sequence). This CDR3 contains 17 residues. The V and J ends lost 0 bases and 6 bases, in that order; junction bases with no gene match: 10. The CDR3 region is CASSIEKEDRDSQPQHF. The CDR3 nucleotides read TGTGCCAGTAGTATAGAAAAAGAGGACAGGGATAGTCAGCCCCAGCATTTT.

The rearrangement joins TRBV29-1 to TRBJ2-3, with TRBD2 matching 7 bases. The CDR3 is 16 residues long. The germline V gene encodes CDR1 SQVTM and CDR2 ANQGSEA. The V gene end was trimmed by 6 bases and the J gene end by 4 bases; junction bases not matched to a gene: 16. The CDR3 bases are TGCAGCGTCGATGCTGGACTAGGAAGTGAGTCAGATACGCAGTATTTT. Protein sequence: CSVDAGLGSESDTQYF.